The T cell receptor (beta chain) described here comes from a study of cytomegalovirus exposure and HLA in healthy donors (dated by TCRdb to 2016 to 2017). Regarding the complete study: An earlier analysis of several hundred of the donors reported roughly 300 Gb of sequence data and about 100 million unique TCR beta sequences from 150 million to 200 million T cells. Of the approximately 400 genotyped donors, about 84% fell in the genetic ancestry cluster associated with self-reported Caucasian donors. Alongside the repertoire data, information on donor age, sex, ethnicity and CMV serostatus was compiled. Because of strong linkage in the cohort, four to six DR-DQ haplotypes were treated as single units for association and clustering. The aim of the study was to test whether cataloging public T cell receptors could identify signatures of past pathogen exposure. Every repertoire in the discovery cohort had been generated on one and the same sequencing platform. Roughly 300 gigabases of sequencing data and approximately 84 million unique TCR sequences were included in an early release covering about 700 HLA-typed donors. Class I and class II HLA loci were covered by the typing at four-digit resolution. The study combined high-throughput TCR immunosequencing, statistical association of individual TCRs with disease status, and machine learning to predict cytomegalovirus infection status. Across 398 genotyped donors of the cohort, an average of approximately 220,000 unique TCR beta nucleotide sequences per donor were sequenced, and 15% to 20% of those sequences were non-productive. The study profiled the T cell repertoires of 550 to 700 subjects by immunosequencing and related them to cytomegalovirus serostatus. The later analysis used no new phenotypic data to find candidate immune exposures, relying instead on TCR beta sequences and their occurrence across donors. Typing coverage varied by locus: roughly 620-640 donors for A, B, C, DRB1 and DQB1; approximately 500 for DQA1; 606 for DPA1; about 450 for DPB1. A later analysis re-analyzed previously published TCR beta repertoires from roughly 630 donors and added high-resolution HLA genotyping to study TCR occurrence patterns. Along with the roughly 670-subject first cohort, a separate validation cohort of over a hundred different subjects was used. A later genetic analysis used genome-wide SNP genotypes for 398 of the 666 donors, treating that subset as a discovery cohort. An earlier analysis of fewer than 700 of the donors applied high-throughput TCR beta sequencing to assess whether each TCR beta V gene segment acted as functional or pseudogenic. Results the study describes overall, beyond this receptor: Roughly uniform sequencing depth across donors was assumed in presence/absence analyses, although this assumption may not hold. A later analysis reported that several top co-occurrence clusters appeared linked to parvovirus B19, influenza, CMV and Epstein-Barr virus. Because the 87-base-pair reads could not distinguish some IMGT-functional V segments, including TRBV6-2 and TRBV6-3, those segments were excluded. Linkage disequilibrium might explain the correlated functional status among segregating V segments, but an unknown experimental factor could not be ruled out. An earlier analysis of around 600 of the donors showed that most TCR beta V segments appeared in productive rearrangements either about 87% or about 30% of the time, which broadly matched IMGT annotations. A later analysis associated 16,951 TCR beta sequences with specific HLA alleles at a false discovery rate of 0.05. CMV serostatus was the only immune exposure information available for the cohort. A cluster of highly shared sequence variants was judged likely to be a technical artifact of the sequencing pipeline. HLA typing was unavailable for some donors at each locus, so association tests used only the typed subset. Most TCR sequences were observed very rarely across donors, whereas some public TCRs were present in many individuals. In a later analysis, HLA-associated TCR beta chains were found to be more clonally expanded and to have lower generation probabilities than equally common non-associated chains. An association between a missense DCLRE1C variant and V-gene and J-gene trimming of TCR beta chains was found in a later genetic analysis and replicated in an independent cohort. Most CMV-associated TCR beta chains appeared to be HLA-restricted in a later analysis, and the HLA associations seemed to be driven largely by CMV exposure. Compared with the roughly 720-donor mean, donors in an Asian-associated ancestry cluster had fewer N-insertions in productive TCRs, according to a later genetic analysis. Strong co-occurrence of HLA alleles, especially DR and DQ, made assigning TCR associations to individual alleles difficult. Only TCR beta chains were sequenced in this cohort, and the absence of alpha or paired-chain data limited detectable features. In a later analysis, the rate of TCR association differed among HLA loci, with DRB1 alleles having the most associated TCRs and HLA-C alleles having the fewest. Seventeen rarely observed V segments, including chromosome 9 orphons, were excluded from the earlier analysis of about 600 of the donors because counts were too low. In vitro tests confirmed that a few of the cytomegalovirus-associated TCR beta chains recognize cytomegalovirus antigens. The authors suggested that the approach could potentially be extended to other disease states and immunological phenotypes. A further reported finding was that TCR beta sequences accurately predicted the HLA-A and HLA-B alleles for most subjects in the first cohort. The study listed 150 to 200 TCR beta chains as associated with cytomegalovirus. The classifier was reported to diagnose cytomegalovirus status with high specificity and sensitivity in both the original cohort and the validation cohort.

The cohort comprised fewer than 700 healthy bone marrow donors. At the time of sampling, every cohort member was nominally healthy, though immune exposures that went unrecorded were likely present. The donor tested CMV seronegative, placing the donor among the approximately 400 seronegative members of the cohort. A peripheral blood sample was collected from each donor, and TCR beta sequencing was performed on peripheral blood mononuclear cells. The Qiagen DNeasy Blood Extraction Kit was used to extract genomic DNA from the blood cell samples. Concerning this clone itself: What antigen it recognizes has not been identified.

Library construction relied on the immunoSEQ multiplex PCR assay. The multiplex PCR relied on a mix of 60 forward primers for TCR Vbeta segments and 13 reverse primers for TCR Jbeta segments. A multiplex PCR assay on genomic DNA amplified the CDR3 region of rearranged TCR beta genes. Amplified TCR beta libraries were sequenced as 87-base-pair reads on the Illumina HiSeq System. The original methods were these. Across the 600 to 700 repertoires, a later analysis counted tens of millions of unique TCR beta chains, approximately 12 million of which were shared by at least two donors. To remove PCR and sequencing errors, raw reads were error-corrected and collapsed into unique sequences using a nearest-neighbor algorithm that merged closely related sequences. To assign V, D and J gene segments, CDR3 sequences were aligned to IMGT reference sequences. For a sequence to be retained, a match of at least six nucleotides was required to both a V gene segment and a J gene segment. Rearrangements were called productive when the CDR3 lacked stop codons and stayed in frame with V and J; all others were non-productive. Following IMGT convention, CDR3 was defined as the stretch from the second conserved V-encoded cysteine up to the conserved J-encoded phenylalanine. The earlier analysis of fewer than 750 of the donors excluded sequences that lacked an unambiguous match to a single V gene segment. In an earlier analysis of 500 to 750 of the donors, V segments were called functional above 56.7% productive rearrangements and were called segregating when the between-donor standard deviation exceeded 5%. A statistical classification framework was developed to diagnose cytomegalovirus status using the catalog of TCR beta chain sequences. In a later analysis, TCR nucleotide sequences were compared against IMGT/GENE-DB human TR gene sequences so that V and J genes could be assigned. A later analysis assigned CDR3 sequences and most-parsimonious VDJ recombination scenarios with the TCRdist pipeline. A later analysis defined each TCR beta chain by its CDR3 amino acid sequence plus V-gene family, and excluded reads lacking a unique V-gene family. A later analysis removed nearly 600 highly shared, low-generation-probability nucleotide sequences to deal with suspected cross-contamination and a sequencing artifact. In a later analysis, a clonal expansion index for each public chain was calculated from normalized within-repertoire ranks of inferred template counts. In a later analysis, generation probabilities were computed using a VDJ recombination model fitted to out-of-frame rearrangements, and the results were checked against IGoR. Hypergeometric tests were used in a later analysis to score TCR-TCR, TCR-HLA and TCR-CMV co-occurrence, with a repertoire-size bias correction applied to the TCR pairs. In a later analysis, false discovery rates were estimated by permuting HLA or CMV assignments 20 times. In a later analysis, co-occurring TCRs were grouped with DBSCAN, and TCRdist sequence similarity was added when clustering was performed within HLA-allele-positive subsets. Repertoires with fewer than 30,000 or more than 120,000 public chains were left out of co-occurrence clustering, as were about 5 repertoires with anomalous nucleotide sharing. As stored in TCRdb, this immuneACCESS dataset retains in-frame rearrangements with V and J assigned. A fraction of the clones does not appear; measured against another copy, unresolved V genes explain less than half of the discrepancy, and the remainder lacks a known reason. V, J and clone size derive from that table, while D and trimming were established from the DNA sequence. The table for this sample records tens of thousands of clones. The leading ten clones occupy 1.1% of the sample.

Counted from cysteine to phenylalanine, this CDR3 has 16 amino acids. The read is trimmed to its CDR3 DNA, 48 bases read in frame from base 1. The V end gives up 6 bases and the J end 7 bases, leaving 10 bases in the junction not matched to a gene. The germline V gene yields KGHSH for CDR1 and LQKENI for CDR2. The receptor comes from a woman aged 25 to 39 in good health and CMV-seronegative. Input material: PBMCs. The sequence joins TRBV18 to TRBJ2-1, with 12 middle bases fitting TRBD2. The nucleotide sequence reads TGTGCCAGCTCCCTGACTAGCGGGAGCTTTGGGAATGAGCAGTTCTTC. This gives the protein CASSLTSGSFGNEQFF. The variable domain in full, with residues beyond the CDR3 obtained from the reference TRBV18 and TRBJ2-1 genes, is NAGVMQNPRHLVRRRGQEARLRCSPMKGHSHVYWYRQLPEEGLKFMVYLQKENIIDESGMPKERFSAEFPKEGPSILRIQQVVRGDSAAYFCASSLTSGSFGNEQFFGPGTRLTVL.